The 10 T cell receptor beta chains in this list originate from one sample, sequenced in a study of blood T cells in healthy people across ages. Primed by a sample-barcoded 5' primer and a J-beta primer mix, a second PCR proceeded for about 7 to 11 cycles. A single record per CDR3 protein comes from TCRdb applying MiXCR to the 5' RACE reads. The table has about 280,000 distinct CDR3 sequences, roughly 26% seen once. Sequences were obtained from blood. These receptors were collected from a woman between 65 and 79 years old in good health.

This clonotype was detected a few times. For the CDR3, the DNA is TGCGCCAGCAGCTTGGGGAATAGCATACATGAGCAGTTCTTC. Its protein is CASSLGNSIHEQFF. This rearrangement joins TRBV5-1 to TRBJ2-1; D remains ambiguous. The V gene lost 0 bases and the J gene lost 8 bases, with 12 bases spanning the gap. This CDR3 is 14 amino acids long. Germline CDR1 and CDR2: SGHRS and YFSETQ.

CDR3 in amino acids: CASTLAGADTQYF. The CDR3 DNA sequence: TGTGCCAGCACACTAGCAGGAGCAGATACGCAGTATTTT. The rearrangement links TRBV6-2 or TRBV6-3 to TRBJ2-3; the D gene is possibly TRBD2 (6 bases). CDR3 size: 13 residues. The germline V gene encodes CDR1 MNHEY and CDR2 SVGEGT. Trimming removed 7 bases at V and 4 bases at J, with 12 bases between.

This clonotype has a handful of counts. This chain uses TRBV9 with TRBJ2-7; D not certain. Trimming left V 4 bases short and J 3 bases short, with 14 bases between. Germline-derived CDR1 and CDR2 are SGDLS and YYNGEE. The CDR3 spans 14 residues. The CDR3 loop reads CASSPGPTIYEQYF. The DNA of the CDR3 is TGTGCCAGCAGCCCAGGACCGACCATCTACGAGCAGTACTTC. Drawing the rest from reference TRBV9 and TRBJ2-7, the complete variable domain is DSGVTQTPKHLITATGQRVTLRCSPRSGDLSVYWYQQSLDQGLQFLIQYYNGEERAKGNILERFSAQQFPDLHSELNLSSLELGDSALYFCASSPGPTIYEQYFGPGTRLTVT.

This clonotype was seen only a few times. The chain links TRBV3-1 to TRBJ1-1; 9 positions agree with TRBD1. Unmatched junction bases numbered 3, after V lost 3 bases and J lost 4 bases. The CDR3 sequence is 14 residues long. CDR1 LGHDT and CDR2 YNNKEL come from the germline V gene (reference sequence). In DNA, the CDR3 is TGTGCCAGCAGCCATCCGGGACAGGGCACTGAAGCTTTCTTT. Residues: CASSHPGQGTEAFF.

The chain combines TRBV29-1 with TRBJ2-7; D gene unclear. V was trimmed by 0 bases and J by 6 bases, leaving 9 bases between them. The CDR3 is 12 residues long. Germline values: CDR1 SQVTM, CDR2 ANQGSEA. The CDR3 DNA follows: TGCAGCGTTGAAGAATTGGTAGGCGAGCAGTACTTC. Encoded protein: CSVEELVGEQYF.

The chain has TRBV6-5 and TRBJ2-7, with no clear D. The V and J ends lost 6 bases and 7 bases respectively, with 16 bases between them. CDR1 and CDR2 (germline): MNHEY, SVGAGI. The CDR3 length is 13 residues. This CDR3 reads CASRASSRFEQYF. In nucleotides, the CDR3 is TGTGCCAGCAGGGCGTCCTCCAGGTTTGAGCAGTACTTC.

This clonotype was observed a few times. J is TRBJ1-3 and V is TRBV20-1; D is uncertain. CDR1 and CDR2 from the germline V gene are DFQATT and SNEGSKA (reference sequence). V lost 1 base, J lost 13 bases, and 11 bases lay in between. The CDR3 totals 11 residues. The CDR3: CSARVGPSIYF. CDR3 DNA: TGCAGTGCTAGAGTTGGTCCCAGTATATATTTT.

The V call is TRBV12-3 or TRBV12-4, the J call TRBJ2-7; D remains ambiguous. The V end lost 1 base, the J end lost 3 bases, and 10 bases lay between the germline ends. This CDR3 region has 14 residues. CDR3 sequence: CASSLEGKVYEQYF. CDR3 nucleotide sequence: TGTGCCAGCAGTTTAGAGGGAAAGGTCTACGAGCAGTACTTC.

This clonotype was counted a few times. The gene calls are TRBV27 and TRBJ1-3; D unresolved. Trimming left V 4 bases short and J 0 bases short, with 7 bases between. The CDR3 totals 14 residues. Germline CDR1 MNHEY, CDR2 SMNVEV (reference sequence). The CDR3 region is CASSSRLSGNTIYF. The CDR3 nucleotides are TGTGCCAGCAGTTCGCGGCTCTCTGGAAACACCATATATTTT.

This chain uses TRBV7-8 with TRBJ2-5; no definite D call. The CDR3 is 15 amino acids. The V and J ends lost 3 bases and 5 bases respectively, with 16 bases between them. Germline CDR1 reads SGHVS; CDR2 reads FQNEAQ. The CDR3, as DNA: TGTGCCAGCAGCTTGGTTTCTGGTTCGTTTGAGACCCAGTACTTC. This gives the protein CASSLVSGSFETQYF.